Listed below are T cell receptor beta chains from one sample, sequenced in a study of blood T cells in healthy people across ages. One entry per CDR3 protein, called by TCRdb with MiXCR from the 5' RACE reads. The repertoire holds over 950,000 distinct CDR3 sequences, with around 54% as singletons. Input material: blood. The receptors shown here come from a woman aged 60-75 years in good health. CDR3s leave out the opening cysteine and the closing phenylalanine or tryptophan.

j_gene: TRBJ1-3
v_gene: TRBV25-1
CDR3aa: ASSESTYRAGNTIY

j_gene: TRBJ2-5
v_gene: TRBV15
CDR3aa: ATSKGQGLETQY

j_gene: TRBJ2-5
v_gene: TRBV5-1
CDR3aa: ASSTGGAETQY

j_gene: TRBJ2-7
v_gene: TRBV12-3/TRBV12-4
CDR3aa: ASSFLRGTYEKY

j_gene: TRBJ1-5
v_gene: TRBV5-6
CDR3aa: ASSIGQGFQPQH

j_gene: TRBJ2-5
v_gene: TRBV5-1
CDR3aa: ASSMPGQQETQY

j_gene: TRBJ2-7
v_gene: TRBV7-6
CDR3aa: ASSQASAYEQY

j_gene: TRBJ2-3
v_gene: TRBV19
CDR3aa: ASSSNSGGADTQY

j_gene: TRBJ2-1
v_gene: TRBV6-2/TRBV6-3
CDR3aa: ASSYSTGGYNEQF

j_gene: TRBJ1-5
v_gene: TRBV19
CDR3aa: ASSIWGQNSNQPQH

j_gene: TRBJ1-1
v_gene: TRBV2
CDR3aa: ASKAYTEAF

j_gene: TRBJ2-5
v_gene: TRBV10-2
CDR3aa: ASSDMLGQGREQY

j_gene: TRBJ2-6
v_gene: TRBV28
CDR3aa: ASSNTITGSGANVLT

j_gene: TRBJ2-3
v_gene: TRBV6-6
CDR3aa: ASSYSSGRGRGTDTQY

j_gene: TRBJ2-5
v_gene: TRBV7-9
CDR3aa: ASSTGQVQETQY

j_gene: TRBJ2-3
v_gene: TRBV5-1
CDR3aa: ASGGLDNTDTQY

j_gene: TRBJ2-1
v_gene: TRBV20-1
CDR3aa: SARVLLRTSGRNNEQF

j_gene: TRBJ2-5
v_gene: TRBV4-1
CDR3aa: ASSQLGPQAQY

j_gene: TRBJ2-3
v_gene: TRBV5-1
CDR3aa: ASSFYGSRTDTRY

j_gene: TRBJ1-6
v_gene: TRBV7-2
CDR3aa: ASRTGVAYNSPLH

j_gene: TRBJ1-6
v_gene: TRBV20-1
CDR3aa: SARVRDRGTETSPFH

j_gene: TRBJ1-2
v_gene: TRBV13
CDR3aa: ASSRLGADVWGYT

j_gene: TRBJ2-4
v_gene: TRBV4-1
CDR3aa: ASSQEWAQGSGQLAKNIQY

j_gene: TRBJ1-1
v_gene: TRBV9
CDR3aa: ASSYRTVNTEAF

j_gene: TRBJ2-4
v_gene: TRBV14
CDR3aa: ASSQLASGSPQY

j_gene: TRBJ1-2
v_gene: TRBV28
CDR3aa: ASSLVAGLGYT

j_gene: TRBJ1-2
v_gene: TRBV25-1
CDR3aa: ASSGRGTNYGYT

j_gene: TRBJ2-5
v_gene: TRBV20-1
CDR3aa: SAATTGWGTQY

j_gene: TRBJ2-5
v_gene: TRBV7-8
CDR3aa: ASSPRWLETQY

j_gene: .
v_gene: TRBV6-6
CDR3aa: ASSLGLAGYAYEQY

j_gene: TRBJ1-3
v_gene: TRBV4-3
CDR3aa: ASSQGPGNSGNTIY

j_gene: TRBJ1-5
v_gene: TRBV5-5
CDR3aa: ASSLGTGGNQPQH

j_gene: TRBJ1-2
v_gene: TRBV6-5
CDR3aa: ASREAGGASYT

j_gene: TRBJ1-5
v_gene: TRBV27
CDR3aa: ASTNGYNQPQH